This T cell receptor (beta chain) derives from a study of cytomegalovirus exposure and HLA in healthy donors. Repertoires were generated with immunoSEQ multiplex PCR, while TCRdb's copy carries only in-frame clones and drops some. The sample lists more than 110,000 clones, 86% seen once, with roughly 3% in the top ten. Trimming left V 0 bases short and J 2 bases short, with 11 bases between. Germline CDR1 SEHNR, CDR2 FQNEAQ (reference sequence). This CDR3 has 16 amino acids. The sequence was obtained from a man younger than 35 in good health and CMV-seronegative. The chain is built from TRBV7-9 and TRBJ1-5, with D maybe TRBD1 (5 bases). The sequencing input was PBMCs. The CDR3 DNA reads as TGTGCCAGCAGCTTAGCGCTGGGGGGGGGCAATCAGCCCCAGCATTTT. This gives the protein CASSLALGGGNQPQHF.